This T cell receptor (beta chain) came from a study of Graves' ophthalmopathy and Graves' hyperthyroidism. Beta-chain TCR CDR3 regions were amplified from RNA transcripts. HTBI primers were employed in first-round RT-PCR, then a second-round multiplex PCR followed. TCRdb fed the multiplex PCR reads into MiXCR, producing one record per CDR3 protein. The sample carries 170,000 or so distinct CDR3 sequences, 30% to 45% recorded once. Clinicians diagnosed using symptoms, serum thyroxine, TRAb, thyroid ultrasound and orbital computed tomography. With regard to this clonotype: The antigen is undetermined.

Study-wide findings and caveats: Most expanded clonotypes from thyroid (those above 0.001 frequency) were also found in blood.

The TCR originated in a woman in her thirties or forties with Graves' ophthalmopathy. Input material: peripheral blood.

The CDR3: CASSLVAREDEQYF. DNA of the CDR3: TGTGCCAGCAGTTTAGTCGCCAGGGAGGACGAGCAGTACTTC. The chain uses TRBV12-3 or TRBV12-4 and TRBJ2-7; TRBD2 is a possible D gene (6 bases). Trimming cost V 1 base and J 5 bases, with 12 bases left between them. The CDR3 has 14 amino acids.